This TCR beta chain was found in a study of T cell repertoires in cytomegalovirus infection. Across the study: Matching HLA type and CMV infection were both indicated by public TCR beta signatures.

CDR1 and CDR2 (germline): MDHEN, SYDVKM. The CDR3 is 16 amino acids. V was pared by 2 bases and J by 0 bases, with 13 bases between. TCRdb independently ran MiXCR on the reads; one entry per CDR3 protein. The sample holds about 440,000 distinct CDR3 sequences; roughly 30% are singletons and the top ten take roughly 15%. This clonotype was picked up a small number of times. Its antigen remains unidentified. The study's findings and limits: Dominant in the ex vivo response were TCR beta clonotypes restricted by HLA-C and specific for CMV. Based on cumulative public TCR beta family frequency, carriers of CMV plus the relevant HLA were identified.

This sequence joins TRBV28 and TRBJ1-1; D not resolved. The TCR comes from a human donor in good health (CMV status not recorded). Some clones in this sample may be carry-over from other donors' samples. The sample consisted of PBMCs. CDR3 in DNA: TGTGCCAGCAGTTTAGACCTGAGACACATGAACACTGAAGCTTTCTTT. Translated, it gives CASSLDLRHMNTEAFF.